The entry that follows covers one T cell receptor (beta chain) sequence. A much larger clone is a single base away; this may be a read error. From 400 to 500 ng total RNA, TCR beta cDNA was generated with a primer in the constant region. TCR beta libraries came from three nested multiplex PCR rounds using slightly modified ARM-PCR. From the multiplex PCR reads, TCRdb called clonotypes with MiXCR, one entry per CDR3 protein. The sample shows some 120,000 distinct CDR3 sequences, around 60% of them seen only once. This sample was taken from a study of tumor-infiltrating lymphocytes in primary liver carcinoma. Background on the study: The study reported T1-T3 N0M0 tumors spanning 4.2 to 10 cm. Productive TCRbeta read yields ran from roughly 3.6 to 7.5 million per sample and were similar between tissues.

Co-extracting RNA and DNA was done with 20-30 mg of unsorted bulk tissue as input. Material for sequencing was liver tumor tissue from sampling region 1. Subset indicated: tumor region T1, superior pole. The clonotype comes from a woman aged 60-75 years with primary liver carcinoma and hepatitis B virus infection.

In nucleotides, the CDR3 is TGCGCCAGCGGCGCCTGGGACCTTGGGCCTCCCGAGCAGTACTTC. Amino acid sequence: CASGAWDLGPPEQYF. The rearrangement joins TRBV5-1 to TRBJ2-7; D possibly uses TRBD1 or TRBD2 (5 bases each). V lost 7 bases, J lost 6 bases, and 23 bases lay in between. Germline values: CDR1 SGHRS, CDR2 YFSETQ. The CDR3 is made up of 15 amino acids. Supplemented by reference TRBV5-1 and TRBJ2-7, the full variable domain reads KAGVTQTPRYLIKTRGQQVTLSCSPISGHRSVSWYQQTPGQGLQFLFEYFSETQRNKGNFPGRFSGRQFSNSRSEMNVSTLELGDSALYLCASGAWDLGPPEQYFGPGTRLTVT.